The 27 T cell receptor beta chains listed next were all sequenced from one sample in a study of blood T cells in healthy people across ages. It was with a sample-barcoded 5' primer and a J-beta primer mix that a second PCR of about 6 to 11 cycles was run. Via MiXCR, TCRdb re-called the 5' RACE reads, giving one row per CDR3 protein. The sample has around 1,700,000 distinct CDR3 sequences; roughly 28% are singletons. The specimen sequenced was blood. The origin of the receptors is a woman aged 25-40 years in good health.

This clonotype has a handful of counts. A read error may be the cause here, since a much bigger clone is one base away. This sequence joins TRBV7-9 and TRBJ2-1; 9 nucleotides line up with TRBD2. The germline V gene encodes CDR1 SEHNR and CDR2 FQNEAQ (reference sequence). This CDR3 spans 15 amino acids. The V gene end was trimmed by 4 bases and the J gene end by 8 bases; junction bases not matched to a gene: 9. The DNA of the CDR3 is TGTGCCAGCAGCTGCGCGGGAGGGCCGAGGCATGAGCAGTTCTTC. This codes for CASSCAGGPRHEQFF.

This clonotype has more than one count but fewer than ten. This chain connects TRBV12-3 or TRBV12-4 to TRBJ2-1, with 8 bases aligning to TRBD2. The CDR3 runs to 15 residues. J lost 5 bases, V lost 6 bases, and 9 bases had no gene match. This chain's CDR3 is CASSPGTRGDNEQFF. CDR3 nucleotides: TGTGCCAGCAGCCCCGGGACTAGAGGAGACAATGAGCAGTTCTTC.

This clonotype has just one count. An end of the junction does not agree with germline; a read error may underlie this. The chain employs TRBV6-6 and TRBJ2-2; D possibly corresponds to TRBD2 (5 bases). Germline CDR1 is MNHNY and CDR2 is SVGAGI (reference sequence). The CDR3 has 14 amino acids. In DNA form, the CDR3 reads TGTGCCAGCAGTTACCGTGAGAACACCGGGGAGCGGTTTTTT. Translation: CASSYRENTGERFF.

The sample holds many counts of this clonotype. J is TRBJ2-7 and V is TRBV7-9, with D perhaps given as TRBD1 or TRBD2 (6 bases each). Trimming took 1 base from V and 6 from J, leaving 16 bases between them. The CDR3 is 15 amino acids. The V gene's germline CDR1 is SEHNR and CDR2 FQNEAQ (reference sequence). CDR3 amino acids: CASSLVRLATGEQYF. The CDR3 DNA reads TGTGCCAGCAGCTTAGTGCGGCTAGCGACAGGCGAGCAGTACTTC. Together with reference TRBV7-9 and TRBJ2-7, the CDR3 gives the full variable domain: DTGVSQNPRHKITKRGQNVTFRCDPISEHNRLYWYRQTLGQGPEFLTYFQNEAQLEKSRLLSDRFSAERPKGSFSTLEIQRTEQGDSAMYLCASSLVRLATGEQYFGPGTRLTVT.

The gene calls are TRBV20-1 and TRBJ2-7; 7 bases agree with TRBD1. Germline V gene lookup returns CDR1 DFQATT and CDR2 SNEGSKA (reference sequence). The CDR3 runs to 14 residues. Trimming cost V 3 bases and J 2 bases; bases outside gene matches: 7. CDR3 nucleotide sequence: TGCAGTGCTAGCTCAGGGGACAGAACCTACGAGCAGTACTTC. It yields the protein CSASSGDRTYEQYF.

This clonotype was observed a few times. J is TRBJ2-7 and V is TRBV24-1, with 7 nucleotides matching TRBD1. The germline V gene has CDR1 KGHDR and CDR2 SFDVKD. With 5 bases clipped from V and 0 bases from J, the junction kept 12 bases outside the gene matches. There are 17 residues in the CDR3. The CDR3 DNA reads TGTGCCACCAGTGCCGCTTCCGGGACAGTGAGCTCCTACGAGCAGTACTTC. Amino acids: CATSAASGTVSSYEQYF.

This sequence joins TRBV24-1 and TRBJ1-6; TRBD1 is a possible D gene (5 bases). Germline loops: CDR1 KGHDR, CDR2 SFDVKD. The ends were cut back, 7 bases at V and 7 bases at J, with 16 bases in the middle. CDR3 length: 15 residues. CDR3: CATSESGLRNSPLHF. CDR3 nucleotide sequence: TGTGCCACCAGCGAGTCGGGACTACGGAATTCACCCCTCCACTTT.

The CDR3 protein is CASSRVGANYGYTF. In DNA, the CDR3 is TGTGCCAGCAGCCGGGTGGGGGCTAACTATGGCTACACCTTC. V is TRBV12-3 or TRBV12-4 and J is TRBJ1-2, with D maybe TRBD1 (5 bases). This CDR3 comprises 14 residues. The ends were cut back, 6 bases at V and 0 bases at J, with 11 bases in the middle.

A few counts support this clonotype. The chain joins TRBV15 to TRBJ1-5, with a tentative D call TRBD1 (6 bases). Germline V lookup: CDR1 LNHNV, CDR2 YYDKDF (reference sequence). This CDR3 has 14 amino acids. Trimming stripped 9 bases from V and 3 bases from J, with 15 bases between. For the CDR3, the DNA is TGTGCCACTAACGCAGGGGCGAACAATCAGCCCCAGCATTTT. Translation: CATNAGANNQPQHF.

This clonotype was seen many times. The chain's CDR3 is CASSQVRWAKNIQYF. DNA of the CDR3: TGTGCCAGCAGCCAAGTACGGTGGGCCAAAAACATTCAGTACTTC. The chain is built from TRBV4-2 and TRBJ2-4; D is ambiguous. This CDR3 is built from 15 residues. Germline V gene lookup returns CDR1 LGHNA and CDR2 YNFKEQ. Trimming stripped 1 base from V and 1 base from J, with 8 bases between.

This clonotype was seen repeatedly, ten times or more. The chain employs TRBV21-1 and TRBJ2-7; the D call in the table, TRBD2, was not verified against the DNA. TRBV21-1 is flagged as a pseudogene. The CDR3 is 14 amino acids. As DNA, the CDR3 is TGTGCCAGCAGCCCATCGCGGGGGGCCTACGAGCAGTACTTC. Translated: CASSPSRGAYEQYF.

This clonotype was recorded a few times. This chain connects TRBV4-1 to TRBJ1-6; a possible D gene is TRBD1 (6 bases). The CDR3 is 15 amino acids. CDR1 and CDR2 from the germline V gene are MGHRA and YSYEKL. V lost 7 bases, J lost 7 bases, and 17 bases lay in between. CDR3 bases: TGCGCCAGCACCCCATTTGGGCAGGGGAATTCACCCCTCCACTTT. Amino acids: CASTPFGQGNSPLHF.

The rearrangement links TRBV4-3 to TRBJ1-2, with 7 bases lining up with TRBD1. This CDR3 has 14 residues. V dropped 0 bases and J dropped 8; count of bases not matched to a gene: 6. CDR1 and CDR2 from the germline V gene are LGHNA and YSLEER. CDR3 DNA sequence: TGCGCCAGCAGCCAAGATCAGGGGGGCGTGGGCTACACCTTC. Encoded protein: CASSQDQGGVGYTF.

The rearrangement uses TRBV4-1 and TRBJ1-5, with D perhaps TRBD1 (5 bases). V lost 4 bases, J lost 4 bases, and 11 bases lay in between. The CDR3 totals 14 residues. Germline CDR1 reads MGHRA; CDR2 reads YSYEKL. CDR3 nucleotide sequence: TGCGCCAGCAGCCTCCGGGACCTAAATCAGCCCCAGCATTTT. Residues: CASSLRDLNQPQHF.

The chain combines TRBV28 with TRBJ1-2, with D perhaps matching TRBD1 (5 bases). Germline CDR1 and CDR2: MDHEN and SYDVKM. The V end was cut by 3 bases, the J end by 4 bases, with 15 bases between. The CDR3 contains 15 residues. The CDR3 nucleotides are TGTGCCAGCAGTTTTGCATGGGGCGGCACCTATGGCTACACCTTC. Translated: CASSFAWGGTYGYTF.

This clonotype was observed many times. The CDR3: CSALNGANVLTF. CDR3 coding DNA: TGCAGTGCTCTGAATGGGGCCAACGTCCTGACTTTC. The chain links TRBV20-1 to TRBJ2-6; the D is unclear. Germline CDR1 DFQATT, CDR2 SNEGSKA (reference sequence). Between the trimmed V and J ends, which lost 5 bases and 3 bases, there was a span of 5 bases. The CDR3 is 12 residues long.

CDR3 DNA: TGTGCCAGCAGCTTAGGTAGCTGGCAAGAGACCCAGTACTTC. As protein: CASSLGSWQETQYF. The chain has TRBV7-6 and TRBJ2-5; no definite D call. The germline gives CDR1 SGHVS, CDR2 FNYEAQ. This CDR3 is 14 amino acids long. V dropped 1 base and J dropped 2 bases, with 8 bases sitting between them. The full variable domain, rest sourced from reference TRBV7-6 and TRBJ2-5, is GAGVSQSPRYKVTKRGQDVALRCDPISGHVSLYWYRQALGQGPEFLTYFNYEAQQDKSGLPNDRFSAERPEGSISTLTIQRTEQRDSAMYRCASSLGSWQETQYFGPGTRLLVL.

This clonotype was counted ten times or more. The chain employs TRBV12-3 or TRBV12-4 and TRBJ2-3; no clear D gene. The CDR3 has 14 residues. V was clipped by 7 bases and J by 1 base, with 12 bases between them. DNA of the CDR3: TGTGCCAGCACCCCGGGTAGGCGCACAGATACGCAGTATTTT. Amino acid sequence: CASTPGRRTDTQYF.

Note on this clonotype: A much larger clone sits a single nucleotide away, making a read error possible. V is TRBV4-3 and J is TRBJ2-3; 8 nucleotides align to TRBD2. Per germline, CDR1 LGHNA and CDR2 YSLEER. The CDR3 consists of 16 residues. The V and J ends lost 1 base and 4 bases, in that order; junction bases with no gene match: 7. CDR3 protein: CASSQGTSGFADTQYF. The CDR3 nucleotides are TGCGCCAGCAGCCAAGGAACTAGCGGCTTCGCAGATACGCAGTATTTT.

There are a few counts of this clonotype. The V gene is TRBV2, the J gene TRBJ1-4; D gene unclear. The CDR3 contains 13 residues. V lost 3 bases to trimming and J lost 8 bases, with 10 bases between them. The germline gives CDR1 SNHLY, CDR2 FYNNEI. The CDR3: CASSELEGEKLFF. The CDR3 region has the DNA TGTGCCAGCAGTGAGTTGGAGGGAGAAAAACTGTTTTTT.

This chain links TRBV5-4 with TRBJ1-2, with D uncertain. Looked up from germline, CDR1 is SGHNT and CDR2 is YYREEE (reference sequence). The V gene lost 0 bases and the J gene lost 2 bases, with 8 bases spanning the gap. The CDR3 runs 14 residues. CDR3 bases: TGTGCCAGCAGCTTGGCCCAACGAAACTATGGCTACACCTTC. Translating gives CASSLAQRNYGYTF.

This clonotype has just a few counts. The CDR3 DNA sequence: TGTGCCAGCAGCCTCCACAGGGGAGCGAGCTTACCCTACGAGCAGTACTTC. It specifies CASSLHRGASLPYEQYF. The J gene is TRBJ2-7, the V gene TRBV5-6, with TRBD1 identical over 7 bases. The CDR3 runs 17 residues. The J segment lost 2 bases and the V segment lost 4 bases, leaving 15 bases of the junction unmatched. Germline CDR1 and CDR2: SGHDT and YYEEEE.

This clonotype was counted at least ten times. The CDR3 reads CASSGNGQTSSYEQYF. DNA for the CDR3: TGTGCCAGCAGCGGTAACGGACAGACAAGCTCCTACGAGCAGTACTTC. The chain recombines TRBV3-1 with TRBJ2-7; TRBD1 might be the D (6 bases). V lost 5 bases, J lost 0 bases, and 17 bases lay in between. The CDR3 is 16 amino acids. Germline V gene sequence: CDR1 LGHDT, CDR2 YNNKEL (reference sequence).

This clonotype has a handful of counts. The chain combines TRBV15 with TRBJ2-1, with 12 positions matching TRBD2. Per germline, CDR1 LNHNV and CDR2 YYDKDF (reference sequence). The CDR3 is 16 amino acids. The trim removed 2 bases at V and 5 bases at J, leaving 4 bases unmatched. CDR3 sequence (DNA): TGTGCCACCAGCAGAATTACTAGCGGGGGGAACAATGAGCAGTTCTTC. This sequence encodes CATSRITSGGNNEQFF. Full variable domain (rest looked up from reference TRBV15 and TRBJ2-1): DAMVIQNPRYQVTQFGKPVTLSCSQTLNHNVMYWYQQKSSQAPKLLFHYYDKDFNNEADTPDNFQSRRPNTSFCFLDIRSPGLGDTAMYLCATSRITSGGNNEQFFGPGTRLTVL.

The chain uses TRBV20-1 and TRBJ1-1; D uncertain. This CDR3 is 13 amino acids long. Germline V gene data show CDR1 as DFQATT and CDR2 as SNEGSKA (reference sequence). The V end lost 0 bases, the J end lost 0 bases, and 5 bases lay between the germline ends. The CDR3 loop is CSAREILNTEAFF. CDR3 DNA: TGCAGTGCTAGAGAAATCCTGAACACTGAAGCTTTCTTT.

There are many counts of this clonotype. The rearrangement links TRBV10-2 to TRBJ2-1; weak D call: TRBD1 (6 bases). Trimming stripped 6 bases from V and 4 bases from J, with 10 bases between. This CDR3 region has 13 residues. In germline, CDR1 is WSHSY, CDR2 SAAADI. The chain's CDR3 is CASRGTTYNEQFF. Written as DNA, the CDR3 is TGCGCCAGCAGGGGGACAACTTACAATGAGCAGTTCTTC.

CDR3 in amino acids: CASFRVGTRTDTQYF. The CDR3 coding sequence is TGTGCCAGCTTCCGAGTCGGGACTAGGACAGATACGCAGTATTTT. The chain is built from TRBV6-6 and TRBJ2-3, with 8 bases aligning to TRBD2. V gave up 8 bases and J gave up 3 bases; unmatched junction bases: 10. The germline gives CDR1 MNHNY, CDR2 SVGAGI (reference sequence). The CDR3 extends over 15 amino acids.